This T cell receptor (beta chain) was retrieved from a study of blood T cell repertoires in COVID-19. CDR1 and CDR2 (germline): SGHRS, YFSETQ. V dropped 3 bases and J dropped 2; count of bases not matched to a gene: 6. This CDR3 is 16 amino acids long. TCRdb's table, derived via immunoSEQ multiplex PCR, lists solely in-frame clones and lacks some. The sample records 300,000 to 400,000 clones, approximately 86% being singletons. V gene TRBV5-1 combines with J gene TRBJ2-7; 12 bases align to TRBD1. The sequenced material came from peripheral blood. The receptor was isolated from a human donor in a cohort sampled during active COVID-19. CDR3 region: CASSSARDRGPYEQYF. CDR3 bases: TGCGCCAGCAGCTCGGCCCGGGACAGGGGGCCCTACGAGCAGTACTTC.